The clone carrying this T cell receptor (beta chain) was found once. Its antigen is not known. Using immunoSEQ multiplex PCR, the repertoire was profiled, and TCRdb retains in-frame clones only, with some absent. This table has 2 million to 3 million clones, roughly nine tenths appearing once. CDR1 is SGHTA and CDR2 is FQGNSA in the germline V gene. V was pared by 6 bases and J by 1 base, with 12 bases between. The CDR3 runs to 14 residues. The sample originates from a study of shared clonotypes between healthy human individuals. Overall study context: Each donor had three CD4 naive, three CD4 memory, two CD8 naive and one CD8 memory plate. The study, taken as a whole, reports: Among the subsets, naive ones generally showed larger estimated richness than memory ones. For sorted subsets, rarefaction showed incomplete sequencing despite large depth. Around 4.7% of naive CD4 clonotypes were shared across a handful of donors.

The J gene is TRBJ1-1, the V gene TRBV7-2; D possibly corresponds to TRBD1 (5 bases). The source of this sequence is a man between 18 and 29 years old in good health. The sample consisted of naive CD4+ T cells sorted from blood. As for subset: CD45RA+ positively selected. The CDR3 nucleotides read TGTGCCAGCAGTCTCAGGGTGACGAACACTGAAGCTTTCTTT. Translated: CASSLRVTNTEAFF.